This TCR beta chain was found in a study of neurological immune-mediated disorders. This clonotype was detected ten times or more. The germline V gene encodes CDR1 SEHNR and CDR2 FQNEAQ (reference sequence). CDR3 length: 12 residues. Deletions cut 1 base from V and 8 bases from J, with 8 bases between. For the sorted libraries, over 950,000 CD4+ or CD8+ T cells were used. MiXCR, applied by TCRdb to the 5' RACE reads, yields one record per CDR3 protein. The table has about 30,000 distinct CDR3 sequences, under 6% seen once; the top ten hold about 2.1%. Sequences were obtained from CD4+ T cells from blood. This chain uses TRBV7-9 with TRBJ1-2; D not resolved. This TCR was recovered from a woman in her forties or fifties in good health. CDR3 coding DNA: TGTGCCAGCAGCTTAGGCAGTCAAGGCTACACCTTC. Protein product: CASSLGSQGYTF.